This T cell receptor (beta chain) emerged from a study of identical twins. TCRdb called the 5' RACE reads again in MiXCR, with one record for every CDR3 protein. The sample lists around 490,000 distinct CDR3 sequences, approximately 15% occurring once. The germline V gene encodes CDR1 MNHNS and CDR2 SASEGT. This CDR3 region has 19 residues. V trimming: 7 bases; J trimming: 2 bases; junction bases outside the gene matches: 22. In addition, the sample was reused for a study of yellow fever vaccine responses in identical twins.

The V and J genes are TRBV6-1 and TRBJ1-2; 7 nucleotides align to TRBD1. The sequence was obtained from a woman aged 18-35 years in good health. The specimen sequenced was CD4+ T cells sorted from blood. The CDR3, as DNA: TGTGCCAGCAACCGTTTCAGGGCGCCCAGGGGGGAGATAAACTATGGCTACACCTTC. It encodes CASNRFRAPRGEINYGYTF.